This T cell receptor (beta chain) was sequenced in a study of Graves' ophthalmopathy and Graves' hyperthyroidism. Overall study findings and caveats: Most clonotypes expanded in thyroid above 0.001 frequency were present in blood too.

V was shortened by 0 bases and J by 4 bases, with 19 bases between the two germline ends. Germline CDR1 SGHRS, CDR2 YFSETQ. There are 17 residues in the CDR3. Clinical symptoms, serum thyroxine, TRAb, thyroid ultrasound and orbital computed tomography formed the basis of diagnosis. Concerning this clonotype itself: Its antigen remains unknown.

Amplified material comprised TCR beta CDR3 regions derived from RNA transcripts. Amplification began with first-round RT-PCR using HTBI primers, then second-round multiplex PCR was performed. TCRdb passed the multiplex PCR reads through MiXCR, listing each CDR3 protein once. The table has 1 million to 1.3 million distinct CDR3 sequences, about 35% seen once. Sequencing was carried out using peripheral blood or thyroid tissue (not recorded which). V gene TRBV5-1 combines with J gene TRBJ1-2; TRBD1 might be the D (5 bases). The source is an adult man with Graves' hyperthyroidism. As DNA, the CDR3 is TGCGCCAGCAGCTTGGCCTTGGGGGTCCGTGACCCCTATGGCTACACCTTC. It translates to CASSLALGVRDPYGYTF.